This T cell receptor beta chain was recorded in a study of T cell responses to AZD1222 COVID-19 vaccine. Across the whole study: Pooled samples include second doses given at about 4 or 12 weeks.

With V trimmed by 1 base and J by 0 bases, 6 bases remained unmatched. The V gene's germline CDR1 is KGHSH and CDR2 LQKENI. The CDR3 consists of 17 residues. Study-level findings and limits: No day 14 peak samples; only post-peak repertoires were characterized. Rises in breadth and depth of Spike-specific TCRs came after two AZD1222 doses.

For this clone: What it binds is not known.

Assay used: immunoSEQ multiplex PCR; TCRdb lists only in-frame clones, some missing. Of 85,000 to 130,000 clones in the sample, 85% to 90% were seen once. The receptor's source is an adult in good health. This material consisted of peripheral blood, taken on day 0 of AZD1222 vaccination. This rearrangement joins TRBV18 to TRBJ1-1; 9 nucleotides match TRBD1. CDR3 amino acids: CASSPLSGTGMNTEAFF. The CDR3 coding sequence is TGTGCCAGCTCACCACTCTCCGGGACAGGGATGAACACTGAAGCTTTCTTT.